These 27 T cell receptor beta chains came from one sample sequenced in a study of T cells after yellow fever vaccination. Via MiXCR, TCRdb re-called the 5' RACE reads, giving one row per CDR3 protein. The data show about 96,000 distinct CDR3 sequences, about 8.2% seen once. This material consisted of CD8+ T cells not binding an NS4B(214-222) dextramer, sorted from PBMCs, taken roughly 14 days after the first yellow fever vaccination. Receptors were obtained from a man aged 18 to 30 who received the YFV17D yellow fever vaccine.

The chain employs TRBV7-9 and TRBJ2-3; no clear D gene. Trimming pared 6 bases from V and 4 bases from J, leaving 11 bases between. This CDR3 contains 13 residues. CDR1 is SEHNR, CDR2 FQNEAQ, per germline (reference sequence). In nucleotides, the CDR3 is TGTGCCAGCAGGTCACAGTACCCAGATACGCAGTATTTT. Amino acids: CASRSQYPDTQYF.

This chain joins TRBV12-3 or TRBV12-4 and TRBJ1-2; possibly TRBD1 for D (6 bases). This CDR3 contains 15 residues. V was pared by 2 bases and J by 2 bases, with 12 bases between. The CDR3 DNA is TGTGCCAGCAGTTTAATGGGGGCCGCAAACTATGGCTACACCTTC. This encodes CASSLMGAANYGYTF.

This clonotype occurred a few times. The chain joins TRBV7-6 to TRBJ1-1, with a possible D match to TRBD1 (5 bases). CDR3 length: 16 residues. The germline gives CDR1 SGHVS, CDR2 FNYEAQ. V dropped 1 base and J dropped 1 base, with 13 bases sitting between them. The CDR3 DNA reads as TGTGCCAGCAGCTTAGGGGCGGGGGACGAGAACACTGAAGCTTTCTTT. Its translation: CASSLGAGDENTEAFF.

This clonotype has only a few counts. The rearrangement links TRBV2 to TRBJ2-3; no clear D. The CDR3 extends over 12 amino acids. CDR1 and CDR2 (germline): SNHLY, FYNNEI. The V and J ends lost 10 bases and 9 bases respectively, with 17 bases between them. The CDR3 region is CAILIDSGTQYF. Here the CDR3 DNA reads TGTGCCATTTTGATCGACTCTGGGACGCAGTATTTT.

This clonotype was observed a few times. V is TRBV5-6 and J is TRBJ1-1; perhaps TRBD1 as D (5 bases). This CDR3 spans 14 amino acids. V was clipped by 2 bases and J by 0 bases, with 8 bases between them. Germline lookup yields CDR1 SGHDT and CDR2 YYEEEE. This chain's CDR3 is CASSFGGMNTEAFF. Written as DNA, the CDR3 is TGTGCCAGCAGCTTTGGGGGTATGAACACTGAAGCTTTCTTT.

This clonotype was observed a few times. The rearrangement joins TRBV7-8 to TRBJ1-4; D perhaps matches TRBD1 (5 bases). CDR1 is SGHVS and CDR2 is FQNEAQ in the germline V gene. The V end was cut by 2 bases, the J end by 5 bases, with 18 bases between. The CDR3 sequence is 17 residues long. CDR3 sequence reads: CASSLLPYRKMNEKLFF. Here the CDR3 DNA reads TGTGCCAGCAGCTTACTACCTTACAGGAAAATGAATGAAAAACTGTTTTTT.

This clonotype has only a few counts. The V gene is TRBV27, the J gene TRBJ1-5, with D perhaps matching TRBD1 (5 bases). Germline V gene lookup returns CDR1 MNHEY and CDR2 SMNVEV (reference sequence). This CDR3 region has 17 residues. V dropped 3 bases and J dropped 0 bases, with 15 bases sitting between them. The CDR3 spells CASSFSGAGYSNQPQHF. CDR3 DNA: TGTGCCAGCAGTTTCTCCGGGGCAGGGTATAGCAATCAGCCCCAGCATTTT.

The V call is TRBV5-5, the J call TRBJ2-7; D is uncertain. Germline CDR1 and CDR2: SGHKS and YYEKEE (reference sequence). The CDR3 extends over 14 amino acids. V was trimmed by 4 bases and J by 2 bases, leaving 13 bases between them. The CDR3 sequence is CASSLPNDAYEQYV. The CDR3, as DNA: TGTGCCAGCAGCCTTCCAAACGACGCCTACGAGCAGTACGTC.

CDR3 sequence (DNA): TGTGCCAGTCAATCCCCCCGGGACACCTACGAGCAGTACGTC. Its translation: CASQSPRDTYEQYV. The V and J genes are TRBV19 and TRBJ2-7, with a possible D match to TRBD1 (6 bases). The CDR3 covers 14 residues. Trimming shortened V by 8 bases and J by 2 bases, and 16 bases separated the two germline ends. Germline CDR1 LNHDA, CDR2 SQIVND (reference sequence).

This clonotype came up many times. V usage is TRBV25-1 and J usage is TRBJ2-7; possibly TRBD1 for D (6 bases). The CDR3 is 13 amino acids. CDR1 MGHDK and CDR2 SYGVNS come from the germline V gene. Trimming took off 2 bases at V and 6 bases at J, with 11 bases between the two ends. DNA for the CDR3: TGTGCCAGCAGTGAAGTAGGGGGAAGCGAGCAGTACTTC. Its protein is CASSEVGGSEQYF.

There are a few counts of this clonotype. The V gene is TRBV12-3 or TRBV12-4, the J gene TRBJ2-4; tentatively, D is TRBD1 (5 bases). V lost 6 bases and J lost 10, with 13 bases in between. The CDR3 totals 12 residues. CDR3 residues: CASSREGEIQYF. The CDR3 bases are TGTGCCAGCAGCAGGGAAGGCGAAATTCAGTACTTC.

This clonotype was detected only a few times. This chain joins TRBV27 and TRBJ2-1; D may be TRBD1 (6 bases). The CDR3 is made up of 11 amino acids. Trimming pared 7 bases from V and 8 bases from J, leaving 9 bases between. CDR1 and CDR2 from the germline V gene are MNHEY and SMNVEV (reference sequence). The CDR3, as DNA: TGTGCCAGCACCCAGGGGTATGAGCAGTTCTTC. This encodes CASTQGYEQFF.

The rearrangement joins TRBV4-1 to TRBJ2-5; unclear D gene. V was trimmed by 2 bases and J by 5 bases, leaving 12 bases between them. CDR3 length: 14 residues. The V gene's germline CDR1 is MGHRA and CDR2 YSYEKL. The CDR3 reads CASSQRQAAETQYF. The DNA of the CDR3 is TGCGCCAGCAGCCAACGCCAGGCTGCGGAGACCCAGTACTTC.

This chain uses TRBV11-2 with TRBJ2-5; no clear D. Trimming cost V 9 bases and J 2 bases, with 13 bases left between them. In germline, CDR1 is SGHAT, CDR2 FQNNGV. CDR3 length: 13 amino acids. The CDR3 loop is CARLKDGQETQYF. The CDR3 DNA is TGTGCCAGGTTAAAAGACGGACAAGAGACCCAGTACTTC.

This clonotype was counted a few times. The genes are TRBV7-6 and TRBJ1-6, with a tentative D call TRBD1 (6 bases). CDR1 is SGHVS, CDR2 FNYEAQ, per germline. V lost 3 bases and J 0 bases, leaving 9 bases between the germline ends. The CDR3 spans 16 residues. The CDR3 loop is CASSLDSRSYNSPLHF. The CDR3 DNA follows: TGTGCCAGCAGCTTGGACAGCCGCTCCTATAATTCACCCCTCCACTTT.

For this clonotype: Being one base from a much bigger clone, this may be a read error. This chain uses TRBV7-3 with TRBJ2-2, with TRBD1 matching 9 bases. The length of the CDR3 is 17 residues. In germline, CDR1 is SGHTA, CDR2 FQGTGA. CDR3 in DNA: TGTCCCAGCAGCTTAACAGGGAGGACAGGGGCGAGCGGGGAGCTGTTTTTT. It codes for CPSSLTGRTGASGELFF.

The gene calls are TRBV6-1 and TRBJ1-5; D gene ambiguous. Trimming cost V 3 bases and J 5 bases, with 11 bases left between them. Germline V lookup: CDR1 MNHNS, CDR2 SASEGT. The CDR3 has 14 residues. CDR3 DNA: TGTGCCAGCAGTGAGGCGGGTTTTTATCAGCCCCAGCATTTT. It yields the protein CASSEAGFYQPQHF.

At least ten counts were recorded for this clonotype. The V gene is TRBV5-1, the J gene TRBJ1-6; 7 positions match TRBD1. There are 16 residues in the CDR3. Per the germline V gene, CDR1 is SGHRS and CDR2 is YFSETQ. Trimming at V came to 4 bases and at J to 2 bases, leaving 6 bases not matched to a gene. CDR3 sequence (DNA): TGCGCCAGCAGCCGAACAGGGGATACCTATAATTCACCCCTCCACTTT. It translates to CASSRTGDTYNSPLHF. The variable domain in full, with the rest retrieved from reference TRBV5-1 and TRBJ1-6, is KAGVTQTPRYLIKTRGQQVTLSCSPISGHRSVSWYQQTPGQGLQFLFEYFSETQRNKGNFPGRFSGRQFSNSRSEMNVSTLELGDSALYLCASSRTGDTYNSPLHFGNGTRLTVT.

This clonotype was found a few times. This chain connects TRBV6-5 to TRBJ1-1; no firm D call. CDR1 and CDR2 (germline): MNHEY, SVGAGI. This CDR3 has 13 residues. Trimming removed 2 bases from V and 3 bases from J, with 7 bases in between. The CDR3 nucleotides are TGTGCCAGCAGTTACGGGTTGTACACTGAAGCTTTCTTT. It specifies CASSYGLYTEAFF.

The chain employs TRBV5-1 and TRBJ1-4; weak D call: TRBD1 (5 bases). Trimming cost V 1 base and J 5 bases, with 9 bases left between them. This CDR3 is 14 amino acids long. Germline V lookup: CDR1 SGHRS, CDR2 YFSETQ. CDR3 sequence: CASSLTGINEKLFF. CDR3 nucleotides: TGCGCCAGCAGCTTGACAGGAATAAATGAAAAACTGTTTTTT.

This clonotype was counted only a few times. The CDR3 loop is CASSFGTLVYEQYF. DNA for the CDR3: TGTGCCAGCAGTTTTGGCACATTGGTTTACGAGCAGTACTTC. This chain links TRBV12-3 or TRBV12-4 with TRBJ2-7, with no clear D. The ends were cut back, 3 bases at V and 4 bases at J, with 13 bases in the middle. The CDR3 extends over 14 amino acids.

There are many counts of this clonotype. The chain employs TRBV5-1 and TRBJ2-1; TRBD1 is a possible D gene (5 bases). CDR1 and CDR2 from the germline V gene are SGHRS and YFSETQ. V was pared by 2 bases and J by 6 bases, with 12 bases between. The CDR3 runs to 14 residues. CDR3 loop: CASSFFGQGNEQFF. DNA for the CDR3: TGCGCCAGCAGCTTTTTCGGCCAGGGCAATGAGCAGTTCTTC.

The rearrangement uses TRBV27 and TRBJ2-2; no clear D gene. V was clipped by 2 bases and J by 4 bases, with 8 bases between them. The CDR3 totals 14 residues. Germline CDR1 and CDR2: MNHEY and SMNVEV (reference sequence). CDR3 nucleotide sequence: TGTGCCAGCAGTTTAGGTTGGGGCACCGGGGAGCTGTTTTTT. This translates into CASSLGWGTGELFF.

The rearrangement uses TRBV12-3 or TRBV12-4 and TRBJ2-3; no firm D call. This CDR3 contains 15 residues. V dropped 1 base and J dropped 2 bases, with 10 bases sitting between them. The CDR3 DNA reads TGTGCCAGCAGTTTAGTGTTGGTGGCCACAGATACGCAGTATTTT. Translating gives CASSLVLVATDTQYF.

This clonotype has more than one count but fewer than ten. CDR3 nucleotide sequence: TGTGCCAGCCGAACAGGGTCAGGCTACAATGAGCAGTTCTTC. It codes for CASRTGSGYNEQFF. The V call is TRBV27, the J call TRBJ2-1, with D tentatively TRBD1 (6 bases). From germline, CDR1 is MNHEY and CDR2 SMNVEV (reference sequence). The CDR3 has 14 residues. The V end was cut by 8 bases, the J end by 3 bases, with 14 bases between.

This clonotype has a count of ten or more. This sequence joins TRBV29-1 and TRBJ2-4; 7 nucleotides match TRBD1. Germline CDR1 reads SQVTM; CDR2 reads ANQGSEA. The CDR3 is made up of 15 amino acids. Germline trimming cut 5 bases from V and 1 base from J; bases unmatched to any gene: 8. The CDR3, as DNA: TGCAGCGTTATACTAACAGGGGACGCCAAAAACATTCAGTACTTC. It is translated as CSVILTGDAKNIQYF.

This clonotype was detected only a few times. In DNA, the CDR3 is TGTGCCAGCAGACCCCTCGGGGAAACCTACGAGCAGTACGTC. Its protein is CASRPLGETYEQYV. This chain links TRBV27 with TRBJ2-7, with TRBD2 as a possible D gene (5 bases). Per the germline V gene, CDR1 is MNHEY and CDR2 is SMNVEV (reference sequence). The length of the CDR3 is 14 residues. V was trimmed by 6 bases and J by 2 bases, leaving 14 bases between them.